Presented here are 28 T cell receptor beta chains from one specimen sequenced in a study of graft-versus-host responses after intestinal transplantation. What these receptors recognize is not known. The data were produced by immunoSEQ multiplex PCR, yet TCRdb's version contains in-frame clones alone and is incomplete. The table lists some 110,000 clones, roughly nine tenths of them singletons. The sample here was unstimulated CD4+ T cells sorted from spleen or lymph node cells, taken before transplant. Source of these receptors: a human donor who was the organ donor for an intestinal transplant.

This chain connects TRBV30 to TRBJ2-6; D is uncertain. There are 17 residues in the CDR3. V shed 2 bases and J shed 0 bases, with 14 bases lying between them. CDR1 is GTSNPN and CDR2 is SVGIG in the germline V gene (reference sequence). This CDR3 reads CAWSYSYKSSGANVLTF. In DNA form, the CDR3 reads TGTGCCTGGAGTTACAGTTACAAAAGCTCTGGGGCCAACGTCCTGACTTTC.

This rearrangement joins TRBV14 to TRBJ1-3, with D unresolved. The CDR3 covers 11 residues. CDR1 is SGHDN and CDR2 is FVKESK in the germline V gene. The V end was cut by 4 bases, the J end by 9 bases, with 7 bases between. CDR3 coding DNA: TGTGCCAGCAGCCGGTCGGCCACCATATATTTT. Protein: CASSRSATIYF.

The J gene is TRBJ1-5, the V gene TRBV19; D perhaps matches TRBD1 (5 bases). Trimming removed 1 base at V and 0 bases at J, with 10 bases between. The CDR3 contains 16 residues. The germline V gene encodes CDR1 LNHDA and CDR2 SQIVND (reference sequence). Written as DNA, the CDR3 is TGTGCCAGTAGTATAGCCGGGACCCTTAGCAATCAGCCCCAGCATTTT. Its translation is CASSIAGTLSNQPQHF.

V usage is TRBV12-5 and J usage is TRBJ1-2, with D maybe TRBD1 (6 bases). Germline V CDR1 and CDR2: LGHNT, FRNRAP. The CDR3 is 17 amino acids. Trimming pared 1 base from V and 5 bases from J, leaving 20 bases between. CDR3 residues: CASGLEIRGGRGYGYTF. In DNA, the CDR3 is TGTGCTAGTGGTTTGGAAATTAGGGGGGGCAGGGGATATGGCTACACCTTC. The complete variable domain, with remaining parts taken from reference TRBV12-5 and TRBJ1-2, reads DARVTQTPRHKVTEMGQEVTMRCQPILGHNTVFWYRQTMMQGLELLAYFRNRAPLDDSGMPKDRFSAEMPDATLATLKIQPSEPRDSAVYFCASGLEIRGGRGYGYTFGSGTRLTVV.

This clone appeared once. V gene TRBV19 combines with J gene TRBJ2-1, with 9 nucleotides matching TRBD1. CDR1 and CDR2 from the germline V gene are LNHDA and SQIVND (reference sequence). This CDR3 contains 15 residues. With V trimmed by 2 bases and J by 9 bases, 8 bases remained unmatched. CDR3 region: CASSIRDRVVGEQFF. CDR3 DNA: TGTGCCAGTAGTATACGGGACAGGGTGGTAGGTGAGCAGTTCTTC.

This clone showed up just a few times. CDR3 DNA sequence: TGTGCCAGCAGCTTAGCGGGGAGAGGGTTGGGGGAGCTGTTTTTT. Encoded protein: CASSLAGRGLGELFF. V usage is TRBV11-2 and J usage is TRBJ2-2, with D possibly TRBD2 on 5 matching bases. The CDR3 is made up of 15 amino acids. Trimming stripped 1 base from V and 8 bases from J, with 14 bases between. CDR1 is SGHAT, CDR2 FQNNGV, per germline. Full variable domain (outside the CDR3, taken from reference TRBV11-2 and TRBJ2-2): EAGVAQSPRYKIIEKRQSVAFWCNPISGHATLYWYQQILGQGPKLLIQFQNNGVVDDSQLPKDRFSAERLKGVDSTLKIQPAKLEDSAVYLCASSLAGRGLGELFFGEGSRLTVL.

The rearrangement links TRBV7-2 to TRBJ1-1; 8 positions match TRBD1. V was pared by 1 base and J by 6 bases, with 13 bases of the junction left unmatched. Germline CDR1 reads SGHTA; CDR2 reads FQGNSA. The CDR3 is 17 amino acids. The CDR3 is CASSLDFRTGSPSEAFF. The CDR3 bases are TGTGCCAGCAGCTTAGATTTTCGGACAGGGAGTCCCTCTGAAGCTTTCTTT.

This chain joins TRBV19 and TRBJ2-7; D remains unclear. CDR1 is LNHDA and CDR2 is SQIVND in the germline V gene (reference sequence). This CDR3 has 13 residues. Trimming removed 3 bases from V and 6 bases from J, with 12 bases in between. The CDR3 bases are TGTGCCAGTAGTATTTCCCCTTCGCGCGAGCAGTACTTC. Its protein product is CASSISPSREQYF.

The chain employs TRBV6-6 and TRBJ2-7; no definite D call. V was cut by 2 bases and J by 1 base, with 6 bases left in between. In germline, CDR1 is MNHNY, CDR2 SVGAGI (reference sequence). The CDR3 covers 13 residues. CDR3 residues: CASSYQMSYEQYF. CDR3 sequence (DNA): TGTGCCAGCAGTTACCAGATGTCCTACGAGCAGTACTTC.

This sequence joins TRBV9 and TRBJ2-7, with a weak D call TRBD2 (5 bases). The germline CDR1 and CDR2 sequences are SGDLS and YYNGEE. V shed 4 bases and J shed 0 bases, with 11 bases lying between them. There are 14 residues in the CDR3. This chain's CDR3 is CASSQTRSSYEQYF. The CDR3 region has the DNA TGTGCCAGCAGCCAAACTAGGAGCTCCTACGAGCAGTACTTC.

The chain combines TRBV28 with TRBJ2-2, with D possibly TRBD2 on 7 matching bases. This CDR3 has 13 residues. Per germline, CDR1 MDHEN and CDR2 SYDVKM. Trimming took 6 bases from V and 5 from J, leaving 10 bases between them. The DNA of the CDR3 is TGTGCCAGCAGACAGGGAGGGACCGGGGAGCTGTTTTTT. Translating it yields CASRQGGTGELFF.

V usage is TRBV18 and J usage is TRBJ1-1; maybe TRBD1 (5 bases). This CDR3 region has 14 residues. Trimming left V 4 bases short and J 3 bases short, with 12 bases between. CDR1 and CDR2 (germline): KGHSH, LQKENI. DNA for the CDR3: TGTGCCAGCTCACTGGGACGGGGTCACACTGAAGCTTTCTTT. Protein sequence: CASSLGRGHTEAFF. The full variable domain, in which reference TRBV18 and TRBJ1-1 provide the parts outside the CDR3, is NAGVMQNPRHLVRRRGQEARLRCSPMKGHSHVYWYRQLPEEGLKFMVYLQKENIIDESGMPKERFSAEFPKEGPSILRIQQVVRGDSAAYFCASSLGRGHTEAFFGQGTRLTVV.

This chain joins TRBV14 and TRBJ2-3, with D tentatively TRBD1 (6 bases). This CDR3 is 15 amino acids long. V lost 4 bases and J lost 1, with 12 bases in between. The germline gives CDR1 SGHDN, CDR2 FVKESK. The CDR3 is CASSRYRAGTDTQYF. As DNA, the CDR3 is TGTGCCAGCAGCCGTTACAGGGCAGGCACAGATACGCAGTATTTT.

This clone was observed a single time. J is TRBJ2-7 and V is TRBV4-3; D tentatively fits TRBD1 or TRBD2 (5 bases each). CDR1 and CDR2 from the germline V gene are LGHNA and YSLEER. The V end was cut by 1 base, the J end by 6 bases, with 16 bases between. CDR3 length: 15 residues. The CDR3 reads CASSQGRQPDFEQYF. As DNA, the CDR3 is TGCGCCAGCAGCCAAGGCCGACAGCCGGACTTCGAGCAGTACTTC.

Points on this clone: Within the sample, other DNA sequences also encode this same CDR3. The V and J genes are TRBV9 and TRBJ2-2; TRBD1 might be the D (6 bases). Germline CDR1 is SGDLS and CDR2 is YYNGEE. V lost 0 bases to trimming and J lost 2 bases, with 8 bases between them. CDR3 length: 15 amino acids. The CDR3 DNA is TGTGCCAGCAGCGTAGCGGGGACAAACACCGGGGAGCTGTTTTTT. This codes for CASSVAGTNTGELFF.

The rearrangement uses TRBV2 and TRBJ2-1, with TRBD2 matching over 12 bases. With 6 bases clipped from V and 12 bases from J, the junction kept 9 bases outside the gene matches. CDR1 is SNHLY and CDR2 is FYNNEI in the germline V gene. The CDR3 is 14 residues long. In nucleotides, the CDR3 is TGTGCCAGCAGCGGACTAGCGGGACCCTATAGGCAGTTCTTC. It encodes CASSGLAGPYRQFF.

This chain joins TRBV6-1 and TRBJ2-3; possible D gene TRBD2, 5 bases. The V and J ends lost 5 bases and 3 bases respectively, with 12 bases between them. CDR3 length: 14 amino acids. Per the germline V gene, CDR1 is MNHNS and CDR2 is SASEGT. CDR3 coding DNA: TGTGCCAGCAGTACCAAAAGAGGGACAGATACGCAGTATTTT. Protein: CASSTKRGTDTQYF.

CDR3 coding DNA: TGTGCCAGCAGCCCCGCCCGCTACAATGAGCAGTTCTTC. Translating gives CASSPARYNEQFF. The genes are TRBV7-2 and TRBJ2-1, with no clear D. Germline V CDR1 and CDR2: SGHTA, FQGNSA. The ends were cut back, 5 bases at V and 3 bases at J, with 8 bases in the middle. The CDR3 covers 13 residues.

This chain links TRBV9 with TRBJ2-7; D not resolved. The length of the CDR3 is 11 residues. Germline values: CDR1 SGDLS, CDR2 YYNGEE. V was trimmed by 5 bases and J by 6 bases, leaving 9 bases between them. CDR3 amino acids: CASSFWSEQYF. The CDR3, as DNA: TGTGCCAGCAGTTTTTGGTCCGAGCAGTACTTC.

CDR3 loop: CASSYKTSGSYEQYF. In nucleotides, the CDR3 is TGTGCCAGCAGCTATAAGACTAGCGGATCCTACGAGCAGTACTTC. The V gene is TRBV7-2, the J gene TRBJ2-7, with 9 bases aligning to TRBD2. Germline V CDR1 and CDR2: SGHTA, FQGNSA. The ends lost 4 bases at V and 1 base at J; junction bases unmatched: 5. The CDR3 covers 15 residues.

The V call is TRBV7-9, the J call TRBJ1-2; D call uncertain. CDR1 and CDR2 from the germline V gene are SEHNR and FQNEAQ (reference sequence). The V end lost 5 bases, the J end lost 8 bases, and 18 bases lay between the germline ends. CDR3 length equals 14 residues. CDR3 in amino acids: CASSPDWAPGGYTF. For the CDR3, the DNA is TGTGCCAGCAGCCCGGACTGGGCTCCGGGAGGCTACACCTTC.

The chain combines TRBV28 with TRBJ2-5; tentatively, D is TRBD1 or TRBD2 (5 bases each). The CDR3 is made up of 14 amino acids. Looked up from germline, CDR1 is MDHEN and CDR2 is SYDVKM. The V end lost 4 bases, the J end lost 6 bases, and 15 bases lay between the germline ends. CDR3 sequence reads: CASSSAGTPQTQYF. The CDR3 coding sequence is TGTGCCAGCAGTTCCGCCGGGACGCCCCAGACCCAGTACTTC.

The chain recombines TRBV6-1 with TRBJ1-1, with 10 bases lining up with TRBD1. This CDR3 is 18 amino acids long. Germline CDR1 MNHNS, CDR2 SASEGT. The trim removed 4 bases at V and 4 bases at J, leaving 15 bases unmatched. CDR3 amino acids: CASSGLGQGGIRSTEAFF. CDR3 nucleotide sequence: TGTGCCAGCAGTGGACTCGGACAGGGGGGGATCCGGAGCACTGAAGCTTTCTTT.

This chain uses TRBV27 with TRBJ1-1; the match to TRBD1 covers 7 bases. V lost 5 bases to trimming and J lost 5 bases; unmatched junction nucleotides: 11. Germline CDR1 MNHEY, CDR2 SMNVEV (reference sequence). The length of the CDR3 is 15 residues. The CDR3 spells CASSPNRGRVTEAFF. The CDR3 DNA sequence: TGTGCCAGCAGTCCCAACAGGGGAAGGGTAACTGAAGCTTTCTTT.

This clone has only one observation. The chain has TRBV7-7 and TRBJ2-3, with 11 bases lining up with TRBD2. The CDR3 runs to 15 residues. The V gene's germline CDR1 is SSHAT and CDR2 FNYEAQ (reference sequence). V shed 5 bases and J 4 bases; nucleotides not matched to a gene: 5. CDR3 region: CASSKGLAGSDTQYF. The CDR3 coding sequence is TGTGCCAGCAGCAAAGGACTAGCGGGCTCAGATACGCAGTATTTT.

J is TRBJ2-7 and V is TRBV5-1; tentatively, D is TRBD2 (5 bases). Per the germline V gene, CDR1 is SGHRS and CDR2 is YFSETQ. CDR3 length equals 14 residues. Trimming removed 1 base at V and 6 bases at J, with 14 bases between. The CDR3 DNA reads as TGCGCCAGCAGCTTGAACGGGGTAGGTGGCGAGCAGTACTTC. The encoded protein is CASSLNGVGGEQYF.

Only one count was recorded for this clone. The rearrangement joins TRBV6-1 to TRBJ1-1, with 7 positions matching TRBD1. This CDR3 spans 16 amino acids. The V and J ends lost 4 bases and 0 bases, in that order; junction bases with no gene match: 8. Germline V gene sequence: CDR1 MNHNS, CDR2 SASEGT. CDR3 region: CASSVSGDRLNTEAFF. CDR3 sequence (DNA): TGTGCCAGCAGTGTATCCGGGGACAGACTGAACACTGAAGCTTTCTTT.

The chain recombines TRBV2 with TRBJ2-5; D might be TRBD2 (6 bases). The CDR3 loop spans 11 amino acids. Per germline, CDR1 SNHLY and CDR2 FYNNEI. The V and J ends lost 6 bases and 5 bases respectively, with 7 bases between them. In DNA, the CDR3 is TGTGCCAGCAGGAGCGGGGAGACCCAGTACTTC. Translated, it gives CASRSGETQYF.